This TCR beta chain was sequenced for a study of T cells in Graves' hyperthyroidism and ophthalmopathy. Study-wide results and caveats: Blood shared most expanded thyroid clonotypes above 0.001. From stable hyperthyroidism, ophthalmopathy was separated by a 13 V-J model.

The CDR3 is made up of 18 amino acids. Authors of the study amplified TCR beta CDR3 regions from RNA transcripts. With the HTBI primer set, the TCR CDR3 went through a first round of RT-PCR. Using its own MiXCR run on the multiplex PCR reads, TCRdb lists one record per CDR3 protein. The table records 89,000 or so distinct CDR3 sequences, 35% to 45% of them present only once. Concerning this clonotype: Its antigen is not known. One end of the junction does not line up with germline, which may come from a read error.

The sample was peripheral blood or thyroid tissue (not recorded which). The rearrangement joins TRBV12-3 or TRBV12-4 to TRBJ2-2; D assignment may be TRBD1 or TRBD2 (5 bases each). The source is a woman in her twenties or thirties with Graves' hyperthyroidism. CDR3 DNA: TGTGCCAGCGGTTTAGACGGTTTGTCGGGGACGGACACCGGGGAGCTGTTTTTT. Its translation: CASGLDGLSGTDTGELFF.